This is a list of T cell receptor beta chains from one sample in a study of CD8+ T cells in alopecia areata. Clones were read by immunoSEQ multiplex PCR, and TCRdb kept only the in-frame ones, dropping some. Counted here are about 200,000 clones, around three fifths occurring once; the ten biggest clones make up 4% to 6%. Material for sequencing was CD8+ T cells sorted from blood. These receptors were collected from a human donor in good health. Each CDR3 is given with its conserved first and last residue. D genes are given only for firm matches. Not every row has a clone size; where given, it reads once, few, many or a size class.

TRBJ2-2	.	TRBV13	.	TGTGCCAGCAGCACCCCTTCACAGGGAATAGACACCGGGGAGCTGTTTTTT	CASSTPSQGIDTGELFF
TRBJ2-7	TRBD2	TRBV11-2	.	TGTGCCAGCAGCCCGGGTCGGACTAGCGGGTCCTACGAGCAGTACTTC	CASSPGRTSGSYEQYF
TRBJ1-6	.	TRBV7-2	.	TGTGCCAGCAGGCCCGGGGGCAATTCACCCCTCCACTTT	CASRPGGNSPLHF
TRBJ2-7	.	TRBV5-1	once	TGCGCCAGCAGCCCGGACTCAGTCGAGCAGTACTTC	CASSPDSVEQYF
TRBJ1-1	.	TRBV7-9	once	TGTGCCAGCAGCCCAGAAAACACTGAAGCTTTCTTT	CASSPENTEAFF
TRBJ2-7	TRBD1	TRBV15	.	TGTGCCACCAGCATTTTCCGGGACAGGGGTCACGAGCAGTACTTC	CATSIFRDRGHEQYF
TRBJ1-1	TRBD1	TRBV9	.	TGTGCCAGCAGCGTCCTCAGGACAGGGGGCAGGGCTGAAGCTTTCTTT	CASSVLRTGGRAEAFF
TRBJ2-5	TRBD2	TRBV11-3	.	TGTGCCAGAAGGTCGAACCGTCGGGCGGGGGTGCTTCAAGAGACCCAGTACTTC	CARRSNRRAGVLQETQYF
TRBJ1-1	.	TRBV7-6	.	TGTGCCAGCAGCCCCCCAAACACTGAAGCTTTCTTT	CASSPPNTEAFF
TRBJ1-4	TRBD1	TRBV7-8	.	TGTGCCAGCAGCCTAAGACAGGGGGCTGCGTCTAATGAAAAACTGTTTTTT	CASSLRQGAASNEKLFF
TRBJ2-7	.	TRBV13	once	TGTGCCAGCAGGGACCTGAGTGTGGGGCAGTACTTC	CASRDLSVGQYF
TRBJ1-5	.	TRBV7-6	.	TGTGCCAGCAGCTTAGGCGGGCGCAATCAGCCCCAGCATTTT	CASSLGGRNQPQHF
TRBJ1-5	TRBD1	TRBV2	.	TGTGCCAGCAGGGATCTCAGACAGGGCACTCAGCAGCCCCAGCATTTT	CASRDLRQGTQQPQHF
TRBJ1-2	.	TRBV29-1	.	TGCAGCGTTGCTGGGGGGATAAACTATGGCTACACCTTC	CSVAGGINYGYTF
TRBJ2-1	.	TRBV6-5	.	TGTGCCAGCAGTTACGGTCAGGGGACCAATGAGCAGTTCTTC	CASSYGQGTNEQFF
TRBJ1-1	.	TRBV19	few	TGTGCCAGTAGTATCCTGACCAAAAGGGACACTGAAGCTTTCTTT	CASSILTKRDTEAFF
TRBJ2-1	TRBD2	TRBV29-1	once	TGCAGCGCTGAGGGGGGTCTAGCGGGGATTGAGCAGTTCTTC	CSAEGGLAGIEQFF
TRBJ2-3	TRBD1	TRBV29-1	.	TGCAGCGTTGAAGGCGGGACAGGGGGTAATACGCAGTATTTT	CSVEGGTGGNTQYF
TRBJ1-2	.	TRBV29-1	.	TGCAGCGTCGAAAAGGGGTGGGGCGGGGGCTACACCTTC	CSVEKGWGGGYTF
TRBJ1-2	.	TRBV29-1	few	TGCAGCGTTGTTACAGAGGAAGGCTACACCTTC	CSVVTEEGYTF
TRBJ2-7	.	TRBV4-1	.	TGCGCCAGCAGCCAAGACCCGGTCGTTAGGTACGAGCAGTACTTC	CASSQDPVVRYEQYF
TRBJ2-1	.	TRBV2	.	TGTGCCAGCAGTGAGCTTGAGCAGTTCTTC	CASSELEQFF
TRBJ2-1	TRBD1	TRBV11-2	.	TGTGCCAGCAGCTTACCAGGGGGCAATGAGCAGTTCTTC	CASSLPGGNEQFF
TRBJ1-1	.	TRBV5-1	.	TGCGCCAGCACCCCGCCGGGGAGTGTCAGGACTGAAGCTTTCTTT	CASTPPGSVRTEAFF
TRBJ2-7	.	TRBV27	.	TGTGCCAGCAGTTCAGGTTCCGAGCAGTACTTC	CASSSGSEQYF
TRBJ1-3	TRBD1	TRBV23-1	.	TGCGCCAGCAGTCAGGCCCCCGGACAGGAACCTGGAAACACCATATATTTT	CASSQAPGQEPGNTIYF
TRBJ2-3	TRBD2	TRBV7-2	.	TGTGCCAGCAGACTAGCGGGGGGGATCACAGATACGCAGTATTTT	CASRLAGGITDTQYF
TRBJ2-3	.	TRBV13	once	TGTGCCAGCAGCGTAGGGAGGAAAAAAGATACGCAGTATTTT	CASSVGRKKDTQYF
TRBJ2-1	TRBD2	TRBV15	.	TGTGCCACCAGCAGCTCTAGCGGGGGTGGATACAATGAGCAGTTCTTC	CATSSSSGGGYNEQFF
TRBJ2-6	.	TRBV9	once	TGTGCCAGCAGCGTCTTCAACTCTGGGGCCAACGTCCTGACTTTC	CASSVFNSGANVLTF
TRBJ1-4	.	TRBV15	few	TGTGCCACCAGCAGACGAAGCGGGGGACGAACTAATGAAAAACTGTTTTTT	CATSRRSGGRTNEKLFF
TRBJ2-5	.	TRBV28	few	TGTGCCAGCAGTGAGGGCAGCTACTACCAAGAGACCCAGTACTTC	CASSEGSYYQETQYF
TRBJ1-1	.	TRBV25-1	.	TGTGCCAGCAGTGAATGGGGAGGGGTTGAAGCTTTCTTT	CASSEWGGVEAFF
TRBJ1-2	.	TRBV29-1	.	TGCAGCGTTGGCGGGACGGCTCCGGAGAGAGATGGCTACACCTTC	CSVGGTAPERDGYTF
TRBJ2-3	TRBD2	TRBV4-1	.	TGCGCCAGCAGCCTTGGCGGGGGTGGAGATACGCAGTATTTT	CASSLGGGGDTQYF
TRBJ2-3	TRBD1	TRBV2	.	TGTGCCAGCAGCGACAGGGATTGGGATACGCAGTATTTT	CASSDRDWDTQYF
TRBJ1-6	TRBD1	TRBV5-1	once	TGCGCCAGCAGCTTGGTAACGGGACAGGGGAGTAATTCACCCCTCCACTTT	CASSLVTGQGSNSPLHF
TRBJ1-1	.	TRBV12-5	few	TGTGCTAGTGGTTGGGACGGCCCTATGAACACTGAAGCTTTCTTT	CASGWDGPMNTEAFF
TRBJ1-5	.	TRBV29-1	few	TGCAGCGTGGGGAGGGATAGCAATCAGCCCCAGCATTTT	CSVGRDSNQPQHF
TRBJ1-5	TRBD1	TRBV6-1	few	TGTGCCAGCAGTGAGGAAGGGACAGACAATCAGCCCCAGCATTTT	CASSEEGTDNQPQHF
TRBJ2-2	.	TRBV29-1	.	TGCAGCTCCTGGGGAGATACCGGGGAGCTGTTTTTT	CSSWGDTGELFF
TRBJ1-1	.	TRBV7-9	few	TGTGCCAGCAGCTTAGGCATGAACACTGAAGCTTTCTTT	CASSLGMNTEAFF
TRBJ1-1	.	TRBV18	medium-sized	TGTGCCAGCTCGGGGGTTGGGGGAACCAGTGAAGCTTTCTTT	CASSGVGGTSEAFF
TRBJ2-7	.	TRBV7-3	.	TGTGCCAGCAGCTTGGGGGCAGGGGAATCCTACGAGCAGTACTTC	CASSLGAGESYEQYF
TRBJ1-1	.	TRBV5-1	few	TGCGCCAGCAGCTTGGGGAGGTCTGAAGCTTTCTTT	CASSLGRSEAFF
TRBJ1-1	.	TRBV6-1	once	TGTGCCAGCAAAGGTTCGATCACTGAAGCTTTCTTT	CASKGSITEAFF
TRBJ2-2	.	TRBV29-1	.	TGCAGCGTTTACCAAAACACCGGGGAGCTGTTTTTT	CSVYQNTGELFF
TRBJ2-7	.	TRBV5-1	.	TGCGCCAGCAGCTTGGACGAATCGTACGAGCAGTACTTC	CASSLDESYEQYF
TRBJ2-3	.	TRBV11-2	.	TGTGCCAGCAGCTTTCAAGCGCGGGGCACAGATACGCAGTATTTT	CASSFQARGTDTQYF
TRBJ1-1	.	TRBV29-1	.	TGCAGCGTTGGAAGGCGGGCCACTGAAGCTTTCTTT	CSVGRRATEAFF
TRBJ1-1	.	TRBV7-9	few	TGTGCCAGCAGGTCTACAGACAGCAGCGGTGAAGCTTTCTTT	CASRSTDSSGEAFF